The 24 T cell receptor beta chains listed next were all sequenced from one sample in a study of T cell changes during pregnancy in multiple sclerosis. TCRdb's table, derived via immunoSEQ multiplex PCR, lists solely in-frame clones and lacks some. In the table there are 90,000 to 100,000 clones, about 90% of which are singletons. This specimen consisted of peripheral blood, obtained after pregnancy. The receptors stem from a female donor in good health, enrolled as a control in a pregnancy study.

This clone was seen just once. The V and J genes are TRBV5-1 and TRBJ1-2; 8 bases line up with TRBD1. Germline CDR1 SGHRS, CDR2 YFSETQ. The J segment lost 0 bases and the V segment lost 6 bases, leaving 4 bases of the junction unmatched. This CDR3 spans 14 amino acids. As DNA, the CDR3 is TGCGCCAGCACCGCAGGGGGCACTAACTATGGCTACACCTTC. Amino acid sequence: CASTAGGTNYGYTF.

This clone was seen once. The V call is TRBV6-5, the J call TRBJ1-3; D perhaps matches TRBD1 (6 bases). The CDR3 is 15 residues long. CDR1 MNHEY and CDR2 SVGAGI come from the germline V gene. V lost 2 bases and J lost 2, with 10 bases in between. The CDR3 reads CASSYTRTAGNTIYF. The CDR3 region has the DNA TGTGCCAGCAGTTACACGAGGACAGCTGGAAACACCATATATTTT.

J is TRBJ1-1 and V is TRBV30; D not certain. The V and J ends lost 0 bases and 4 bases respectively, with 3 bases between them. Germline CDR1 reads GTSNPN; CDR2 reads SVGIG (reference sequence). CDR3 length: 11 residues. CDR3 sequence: CAWSVFTEAFF. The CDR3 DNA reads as TGTGCCTGGAGTGTCTTCACTGAAGCTTTCTTT. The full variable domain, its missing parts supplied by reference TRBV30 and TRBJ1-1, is SQTIHQWPATLVQPVGSPLSLECTVEGTSNPNLYWYRQAAGRGLQLLFYSVGIGQISSEVPQNLSASRPQDRQFILSSKKLLLSDSGFYLCAWSVFTEAFFGQGTRLTVV.

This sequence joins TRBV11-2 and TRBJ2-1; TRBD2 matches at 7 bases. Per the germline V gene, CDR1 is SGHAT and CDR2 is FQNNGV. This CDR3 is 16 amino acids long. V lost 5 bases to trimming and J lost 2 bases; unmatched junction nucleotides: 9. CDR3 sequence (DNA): TGTGCCAGCAGCCTTAGGTCCGGGACTACCTACAATGAGCAGTTCTTC. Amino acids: CASSLRSGTTYNEQFF. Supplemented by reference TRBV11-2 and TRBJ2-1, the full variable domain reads EAGVAQSPRYKIIEKRQSVAFWCNPISGHATLYWYQQILGQGPKLLIQFQNNGVVDDSQLPKDRFSAERLKGVDSTLKIQPAKLEDSAVYLCASSLRSGTTYNEQFFGPGTRLTVL.

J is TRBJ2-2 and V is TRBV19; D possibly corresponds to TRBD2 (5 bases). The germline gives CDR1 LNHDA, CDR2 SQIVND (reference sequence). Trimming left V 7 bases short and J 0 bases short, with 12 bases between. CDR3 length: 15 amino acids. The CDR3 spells CASKEPGSNTGELFF. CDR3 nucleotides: TGTGCCAGTAAGGAGCCGGGATCGAACACCGGGGAGCTGTTTTTT.

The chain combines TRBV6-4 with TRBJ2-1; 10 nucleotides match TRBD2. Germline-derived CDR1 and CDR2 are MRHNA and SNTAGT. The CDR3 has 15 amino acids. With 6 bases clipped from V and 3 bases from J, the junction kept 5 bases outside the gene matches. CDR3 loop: CASSAGTSDYNEQFF. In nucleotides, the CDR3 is TGTGCCAGCAGCGCCGGGACTAGCGACTACAATGAGCAGTTCTTC.

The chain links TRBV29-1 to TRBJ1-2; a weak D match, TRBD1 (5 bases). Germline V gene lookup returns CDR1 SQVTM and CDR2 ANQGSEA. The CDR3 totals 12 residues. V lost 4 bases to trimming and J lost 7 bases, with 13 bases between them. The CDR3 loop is CSVVAGKGGYTF. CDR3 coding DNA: TGCAGCGTTGTGGCAGGGAAGGGTGGCTACACCTTC.

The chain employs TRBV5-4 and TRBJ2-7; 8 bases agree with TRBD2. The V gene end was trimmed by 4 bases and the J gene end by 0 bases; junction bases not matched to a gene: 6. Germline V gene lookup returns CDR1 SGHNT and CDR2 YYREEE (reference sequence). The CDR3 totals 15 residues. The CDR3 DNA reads TGTGCCAGCAGCAAAGGGAGCGGGAGCTCCTACGAGCAGTACTTC. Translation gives CASSKGSGSSYEQYF.

CDR3 amino acids: CASSLGTGEEKLFF. In nucleotides, the CDR3 is TGTGCCAGCAGCTTAGGAACAGGGGAGGAAAAACTGTTTTTT. The chain links TRBV7-9 to TRBJ1-4; TRBD1 matches 7 bases. The J segment lost 8 bases and the V segment lost 1 base, leaving 4 bases of the junction unmatched. This CDR3 has 14 residues. The V gene's germline CDR1 is SEHNR and CDR2 FQNEAQ (reference sequence).

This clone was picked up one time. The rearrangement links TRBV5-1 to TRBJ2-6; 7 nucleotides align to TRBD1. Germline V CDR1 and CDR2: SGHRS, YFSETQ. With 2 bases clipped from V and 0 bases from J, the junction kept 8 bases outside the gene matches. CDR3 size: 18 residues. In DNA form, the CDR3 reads TGCGCCAGCAGCTTTGGGCAGGGGGTCTTCTCTGGGGCCAACGTCCTGACTTTC. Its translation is CASSFGQGVFSGANVLTF.

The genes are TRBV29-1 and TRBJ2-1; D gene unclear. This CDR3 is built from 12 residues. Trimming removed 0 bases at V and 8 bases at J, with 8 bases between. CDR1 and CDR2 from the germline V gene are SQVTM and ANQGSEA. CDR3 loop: CSVEELIYEQFF. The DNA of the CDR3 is TGCAGCGTTGAAGAACTCATCTATGAGCAGTTCTTC.

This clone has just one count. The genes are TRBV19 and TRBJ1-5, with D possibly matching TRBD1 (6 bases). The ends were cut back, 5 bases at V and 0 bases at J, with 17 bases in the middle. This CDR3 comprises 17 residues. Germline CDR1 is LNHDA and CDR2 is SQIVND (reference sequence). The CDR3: CASSSRGTSYSNQPQHF. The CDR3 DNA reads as TGTGCCAGTAGTTCAAGGGGGACATCTTATAGCAATCAGCCCCAGCATTTT. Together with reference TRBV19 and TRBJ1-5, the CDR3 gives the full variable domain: DGGITQSPKYLFRKEGQNVTLSCEQNLNHDAMYWYRQDPGQGLRLIYYSQIVNDFQKGDIAEGYSVSREKKESFPLTVTSAQKNPTAFYLCASSSRGTSYSNQPQHFGDGTRLSIL.

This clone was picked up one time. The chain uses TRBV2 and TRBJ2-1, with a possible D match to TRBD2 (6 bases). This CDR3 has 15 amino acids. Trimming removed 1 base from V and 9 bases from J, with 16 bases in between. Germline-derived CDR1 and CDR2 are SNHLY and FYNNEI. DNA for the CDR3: TGTGCCAGCAGTGAAGAAGGGGTTAGCGGAGCTGAGCAGTTCTTC. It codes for CASSEEGVSGAEQFF.

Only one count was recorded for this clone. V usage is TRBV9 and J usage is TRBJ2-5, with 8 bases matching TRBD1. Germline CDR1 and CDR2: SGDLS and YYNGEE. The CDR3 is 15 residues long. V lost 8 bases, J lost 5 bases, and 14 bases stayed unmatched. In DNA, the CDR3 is TGTGCCAGGGTGCGGGCAGGGGGCGTATTGGAGACCCAGTACTTC. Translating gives CARVRAGGVLETQYF.

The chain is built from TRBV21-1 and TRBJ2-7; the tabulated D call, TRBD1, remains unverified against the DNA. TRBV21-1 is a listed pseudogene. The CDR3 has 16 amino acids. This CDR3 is CASSPARRTATYEQYF. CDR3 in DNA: TGTGCCAGCAGCCCCGCCCGCAGGACAGCAACCTACGAGCAGTACTTC.

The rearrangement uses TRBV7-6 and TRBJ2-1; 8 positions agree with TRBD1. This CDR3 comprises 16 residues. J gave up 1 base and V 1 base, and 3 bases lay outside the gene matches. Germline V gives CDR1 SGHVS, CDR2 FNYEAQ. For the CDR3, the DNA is TGTGCCAGCAGCTTAGGGACAGGGATTTCCTACAATGAGCAGTTCTTC. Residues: CASSLGTGISYNEQFF.

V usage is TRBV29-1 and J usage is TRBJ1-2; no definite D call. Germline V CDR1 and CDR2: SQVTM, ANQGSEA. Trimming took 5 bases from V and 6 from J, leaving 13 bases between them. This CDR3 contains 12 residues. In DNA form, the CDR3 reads TGCAGCGTTAGGGAGGGAACCCATGGCTACACCTTC. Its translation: CSVREGTHGYTF.

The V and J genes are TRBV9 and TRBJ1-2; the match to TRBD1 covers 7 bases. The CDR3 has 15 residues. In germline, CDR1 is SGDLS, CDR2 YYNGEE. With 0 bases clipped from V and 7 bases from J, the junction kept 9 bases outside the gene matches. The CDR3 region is CASSVGAGQDLGYTF. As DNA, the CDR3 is TGTGCCAGCAGCGTAGGGGCCGGACAGGATCTTGGCTACACCTTC.

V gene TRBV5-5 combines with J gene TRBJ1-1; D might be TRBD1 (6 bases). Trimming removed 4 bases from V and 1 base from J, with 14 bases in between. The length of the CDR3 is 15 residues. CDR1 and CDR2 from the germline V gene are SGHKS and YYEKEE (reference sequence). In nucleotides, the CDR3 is TGTGCCAGCAGCCAAACGACAGGACGGAACACTGAAGCTTTCTTT. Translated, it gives CASSQTTGRNTEAFF.

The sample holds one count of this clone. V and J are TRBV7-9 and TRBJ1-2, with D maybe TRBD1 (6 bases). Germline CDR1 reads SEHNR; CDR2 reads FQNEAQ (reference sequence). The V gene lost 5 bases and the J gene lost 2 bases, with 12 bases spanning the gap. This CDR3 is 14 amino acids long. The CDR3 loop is CASSARQENYGYTF. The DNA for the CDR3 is TGTGCCAGCAGCGCCCGACAGGAGAACTATGGCTACACCTTC.

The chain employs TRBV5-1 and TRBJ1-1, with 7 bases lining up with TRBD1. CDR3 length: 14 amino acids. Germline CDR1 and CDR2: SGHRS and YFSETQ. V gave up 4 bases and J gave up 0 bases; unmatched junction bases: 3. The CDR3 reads CASSEGQLNTEAFF. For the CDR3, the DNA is TGCGCCAGCAGCGAGGGACAGTTGAACACTGAAGCTTTCTTT.

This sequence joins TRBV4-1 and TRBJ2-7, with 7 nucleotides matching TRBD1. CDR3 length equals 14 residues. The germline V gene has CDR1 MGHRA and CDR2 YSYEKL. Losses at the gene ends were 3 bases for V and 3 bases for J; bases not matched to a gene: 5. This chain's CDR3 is CASSHQTGFYEQYF. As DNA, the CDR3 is TGCGCCAGCAGCCACCAGACAGGGTTCTACGAGCAGTACTTC.

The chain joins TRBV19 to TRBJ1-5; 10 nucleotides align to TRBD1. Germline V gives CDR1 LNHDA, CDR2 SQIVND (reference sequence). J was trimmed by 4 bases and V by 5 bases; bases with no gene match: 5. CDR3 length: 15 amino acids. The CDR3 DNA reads TGTGCCAGTAGTTTGTCGGACAGGGGGAATCAGCCCCAGCATTTT. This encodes CASSLSDRGNQPQHF.

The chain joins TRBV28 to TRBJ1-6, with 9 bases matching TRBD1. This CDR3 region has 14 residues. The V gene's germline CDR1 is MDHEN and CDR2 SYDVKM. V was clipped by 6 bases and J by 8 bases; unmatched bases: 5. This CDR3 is CASRTGQGDSPLHF. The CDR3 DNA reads TGTGCCAGCAGAACGGGACAGGGTGATTCACCCCTCCACTTT. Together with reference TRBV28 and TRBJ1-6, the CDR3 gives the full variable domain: DVKVTQSSRYLVKRTGEKVFLECVQDMDHENMFWYRQDPGLGLRLIYFSYDVKMKEKGDIPEGYSVSREKKERFSLILESASTNQTSMYLCASRTGQGDSPLHFGNGTRLTVT.